The sequence of this T cell receptor beta chain was determined in a study of cytomegalovirus exposure and HLA in healthy donors. Study-wide findings and caveats: Prior analysis indicated that the majority of TCR beta V segments exhibited productivity approximately 87% or approximately 30% of the time. As was reported, the HLA-A and HLA-B alleles of most subjects were accurately predicted from TCR beta sequences.

The PCR made use of 60 Vbeta and 13 Jbeta primers. TCRdb keeps only in-frame clones here, not all; method: immunoSEQ multiplex PCR. The sample holds about 98,000 clones, about three quarters seen once. The ends lost 6 bases at V and 2 bases at J; junction bases unmatched: 7. Germline CDR1 reads MNHNS; CDR2 reads SASEGT. The CDR3 runs to 15 residues. Donors in the study were healthy people who gave bone marrow. Donors had nominal health at sampling but likely had unrecorded immune exposures. A word on this clone: The antigen is not known.

The TCR comes from a middle-aged man in good health and CMV-seronegative. Sequenced input: PBMCs. This chain connects TRBV6-1 to TRBJ2-7; 10 bases align to TRBD2. CDR3 sequence reads: CASSATSGLPYEQYF. The CDR3 nucleotides read TGTGCCAGCAGCGCGACTAGCGGGCTTCCCTACGAGCAGTACTTC.